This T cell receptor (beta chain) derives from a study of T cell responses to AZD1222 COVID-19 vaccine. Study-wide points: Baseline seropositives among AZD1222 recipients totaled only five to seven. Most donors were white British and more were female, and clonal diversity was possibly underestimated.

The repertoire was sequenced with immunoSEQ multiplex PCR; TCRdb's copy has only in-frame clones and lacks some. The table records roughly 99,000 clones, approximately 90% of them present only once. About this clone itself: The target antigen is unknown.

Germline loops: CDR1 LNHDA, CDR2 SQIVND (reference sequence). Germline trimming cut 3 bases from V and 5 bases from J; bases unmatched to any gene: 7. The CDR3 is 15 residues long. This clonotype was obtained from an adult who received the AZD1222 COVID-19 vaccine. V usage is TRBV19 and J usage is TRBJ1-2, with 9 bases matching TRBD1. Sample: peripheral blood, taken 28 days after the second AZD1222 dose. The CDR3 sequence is CASSIGPGTGYGYTF. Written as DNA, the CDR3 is TGTGCCAGTAGTATTGGGCCCGGGACAGGGTATGGCTACACCTTC.